Presented here are 7 T cell receptor beta chains from one specimen sequenced in a study of blood T cell repertoires in COVID-19. Profiling relied on immunoSEQ multiplex PCR, and the TCRdb table lists in-frame clones only, not all of them. This table holds fewer than 200,000 clones, around 80% found once. Specimen: PBMCs or T cells enriched from blood (not recorded which). The source of these receptors is a woman between 45 and 65 years old who had recovered from COVID-19.

The V call is TRBV21-1, the J call TRBJ2-1; TRBD2 was called by the table and not checked on the DNA. TRBV21-1 represents a pseudogene. This CDR3 has 18 amino acids. The CDR3 here is CASSKVVNTRATYNEQFF. The DNA for the CDR3 is TGTGCCAGCAGCAAAGTGGTAAACACTAGGGCGACCTACAATGAGCAGTTCTTC.

This clone was counted between two and nine times. The rearrangement uses TRBV6-5 and TRBJ2-5; D is possibly TRBD2 (6 bases). Trimming stripped 0 bases from V and 5 bases from J, with 7 bases between. The V gene's germline CDR1 is MNHEY and CDR2 SVGAGI. This CDR3 is built from 13 residues. The CDR3 loop is CASSYSSGETQYF. The CDR3 DNA reads as TGTGCCAGCAGTTACTCGAGCGGGGAGACCCAGTACTTC.

V gene TRBV28 combines with J gene TRBJ1-4, with D tentatively TRBD1 (5 bases). The CDR3 sequence is 13 residues long. With 8 bases removed from V and 0 bases from J, the gap between germline ends came to 7 bases. Per germline, CDR1 MDHEN and CDR2 SYDVKM. The CDR3 DNA reads TGTGCCAGCGGGGGGTCAACTAATGAAAAACTGTTTTTT. Amino acid sequence: CASGGSTNEKLFF. Full variable domain (rest looked up from reference TRBV28 and TRBJ1-4): DVKVTQSSRYLVKRTGEKVFLECVQDMDHENMFWYRQDPGLGLRLIYFSYDVKMKEKGDIPEGYSVSREKKERFSLILESASTNQTSMYLCASGGSTNEKLFFGSGTQLSVL.

J is TRBJ1-1 and V is TRBV7-2; 7 nucleotides align to TRBD1. Per germline, CDR1 SGHTA and CDR2 FQGNSA. There are 14 residues in the CDR3. Unmatched junction bases numbered 7, after V lost 5 bases and J lost 4 bases. The CDR3 reads CASSRRQGGTEAFF. CDR3 bases: TGTGCCAGCAGCCGTAGACAGGGTGGCACTGAAGCTTTCTTT.

V and J are TRBV27 and TRBJ1-6, with 10 nucleotides matching TRBD1. Germline V gives CDR1 MNHEY, CDR2 SMNVEV (reference sequence). The CDR3 consists of 17 residues. The V segment lost 6 bases and the J segment 9 bases; nucleotides outside the gene matches: 14. The DNA for the CDR3 is TGTGCCAGCAGCAAAGCCGGGACAGGGGCGATCGGTTCACCCCTCCACTTT. It encodes CASSKAGTGAIGSPLHF.

V gene TRBV7-2 combines with J gene TRBJ1-2, with D maybe TRBD1 (5 bases). CDR3 size: 14 residues. The V gene lost 5 bases and the J gene lost 5 bases, with 15 bases spanning the gap. Germline assignment: CDR1 SGHTA and CDR2 FQGNSA. CDR3 coding DNA: TGTGCCAGCAGCGCAAGAAGGGGTGAATATGGCTACACCTTC. This gives the protein CASSARRGEYGYTF.

CDR3 sequence reads: CASSQKRDREDTGELFF. The CDR3 coding sequence is TGTGCCAGCAGCCAAAAAAGGGACAGGGAGGACACCGGGGAGCTGTTTTTT. V usage is TRBV4-2 and J usage is TRBJ2-2; 9 positions agree with TRBD1. Germline trimming cut 2 bases from V and 3 bases from J; bases unmatched to any gene: 7. The CDR3 is 17 amino acids. Germline CDR1 is LGHNA and CDR2 is YNFKEQ.